Only a few counts were recorded for the clone carrying this T cell receptor beta chain. These data belong to a study of blood T cell repertoires in COVID-19. At the level of the study: T cells, B-cell-depleted T cells, or PBMCs provided the cDNA or gDNA that served as material.

Seattle-derived patients entered the study during active infection and were followed longitudinally. Germline loops: CDR1 MGHDK, CDR2 SYGVNS. There are 12 residues in the CDR3. Trimming shortened V by 8 bases and J by 7 bases, and 11 bases separated the two germline ends. Repertoires were generated with immunoSEQ multiplex PCR, while TCRdb's copy carries only in-frame clones and drops some. The table includes around 210,000 clones, almost 85% detected once. The sequencing sample was made of peripheral blood. The clonotype originates from a man aged 45-65 years with COVID-19, enrolled during active disease. The genes are TRBV25-1 and TRBJ1-4, with D possibly being TRBD1 (6 bases). DNA of the CDR3: TGTGCCAGCGCCGGACAGTTTGAAAAACTGTTTTTT. Translating gives CASAGQFEKLFF.